This T cell receptor (beta chain) was obtained from a study of shared clonotypes between healthy human individuals. General study results and limits: With few donors, the genetic and exposure-history diversity represented was limited.

Negatively enriched CD4+ T cells were divided by CD45RA into naive and memory. CDR1 is SGHVS and CDR2 is FNYEAQ in the germline V gene. V gave up 3 bases and J gave up 1 base, with 9 bases separating them. The CDR3 loop spans 14 amino acids. Evenly divided among several immunoSEQ plates was the genomic DNA of each subset. Measured with immunoSEQ multiplex PCR; TCRdb has only the in-frame clones, and not every one. The profile covers a few million clones, with about 92% appearing a single time and around 0.14% taken by the ten largest. Comments on this clone: The antigen is not known.

The J gene is TRBJ2-5, the V gene TRBV7-6; D tentatively fits TRBD1 or TRBD2 (5 bases each). This TCR derives from a man aged 18 to 35 in good health. Sequencing was carried out using naive CD4+ T cells sorted from blood. The subset was: CD45RA+ positively selected. CDR3 DNA sequence: TGTGCCAGCAGCTTGGGACGGACCCAAGAGACCCAGTACTTC. Protein: CASSLGRTQETQYF.